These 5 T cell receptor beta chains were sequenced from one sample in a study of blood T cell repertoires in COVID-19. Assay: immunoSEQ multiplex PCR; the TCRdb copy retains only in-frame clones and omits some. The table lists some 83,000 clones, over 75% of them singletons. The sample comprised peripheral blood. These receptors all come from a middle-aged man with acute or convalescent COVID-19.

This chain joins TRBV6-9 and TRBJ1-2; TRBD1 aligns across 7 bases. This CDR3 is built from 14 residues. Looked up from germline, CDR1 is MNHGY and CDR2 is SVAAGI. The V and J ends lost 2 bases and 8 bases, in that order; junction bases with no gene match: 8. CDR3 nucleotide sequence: TGTGCCAGCAGTTATCCAAAGGGGGCGCCGGGCTACACCTTC. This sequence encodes CASSYPKGAPGYTF.

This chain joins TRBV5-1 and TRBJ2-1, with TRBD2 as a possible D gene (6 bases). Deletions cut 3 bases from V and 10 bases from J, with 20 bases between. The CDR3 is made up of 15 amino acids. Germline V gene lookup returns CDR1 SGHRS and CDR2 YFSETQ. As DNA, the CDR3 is TGCGCCAGCAGCTCGACGGGACTCGAGATTGGAGAGCAGTTCTTC. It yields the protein CASSSTGLEIGEQFF.

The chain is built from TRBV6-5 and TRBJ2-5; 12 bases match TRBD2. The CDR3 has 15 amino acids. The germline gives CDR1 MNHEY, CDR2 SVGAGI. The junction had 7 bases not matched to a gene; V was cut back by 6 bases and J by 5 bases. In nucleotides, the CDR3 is TGTGCCAGCAGCCGACTAGCGGGAGCGAGGGAGACCCAGTACTTC. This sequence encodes CASSRLAGARETQYF.

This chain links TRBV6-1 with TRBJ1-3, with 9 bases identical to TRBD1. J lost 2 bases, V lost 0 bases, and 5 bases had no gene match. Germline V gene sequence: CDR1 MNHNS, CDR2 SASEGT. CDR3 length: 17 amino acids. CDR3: CASSEAGTGTPGNTIYF. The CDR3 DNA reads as TGTGCCAGCAGTGAAGCTGGGACAGGGACCCCTGGAAACACCATATATTTT.

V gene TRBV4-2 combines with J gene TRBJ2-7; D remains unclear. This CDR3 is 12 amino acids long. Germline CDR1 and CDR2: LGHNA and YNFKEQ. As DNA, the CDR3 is TGTGCGACCCCGACAAAAACCGTCGAGCAGTACTTC. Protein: CATPTKTVEQYF.